A single sample is the source of the 18 T cell receptor beta chains below, sequenced in a study of blood T cell repertoires in COVID-19. Libraries were prepared by immunoSEQ multiplex PCR; TCRdb keeps only in-frame clonotypes and omits some of them. The sample has 230,000 or so clones, 84% seen once; the top ten hold over 1.2%. Sequencing used peripheral blood. These receptors were obtained from a woman aged 40 to 49 who had recovered from COVID-19.

CDR3 in amino acids: CASSPPTGIEAFF. As DNA, the CDR3 is TGTGCCAGCAGCCCACCTACAGGGATTGAAGCTTTCTTT. The gene calls are TRBV13 and TRBJ1-1, with D possibly matching TRBD1 (6 bases). The CDR3 is 13 amino acids. Germline V gene sequence: CDR1 PRHDT, CDR2 FYEKMQ (reference sequence). Trimming shortened V by 5 bases and J by 7 bases, and 14 bases separated the two germline ends. The whole variable domain, remainder taken from reference TRBV13 and TRBJ1-1, is AAGVIQSPRHLIKEKRETATLKCYPIPRHDTVYWYQQGPGQDPQFLISFYEKMQSDKGSIPDRFSAQQFSDYHSELNMSSLELGDSALYFCASSPPTGIEAFFGQGTRLTVV.

This chain connects TRBV7-9 to TRBJ2-3, with 9 bases aligning to TRBD2. Germline CDR1 is SEHNR and CDR2 is FQNEAQ (reference sequence). This CDR3 spans 18 amino acids. With V trimmed by 9 bases and J by 1 base, 17 bases remained unmatched. The CDR3 loop reads CASLGQSGGFTRTDTQYF. CDR3 coding DNA: TGTGCCAGTCTGGGACAGAGCGGGGGGTTTACCCGCACAGATACGCAGTATTTT.

The chain carries TRBV7-2 and TRBJ1-1; no reliable D call. V was cut by 5 bases and J by 4 bases, with 17 bases left in between. The V gene's germline CDR1 is SGHTA and CDR2 FQGNSA. This CDR3 region has 15 residues. The DNA for the CDR3 is TGTGCCAGCAGCGCCCCCTCCGGGGTGGGCACTGAAGCTTTCTTT. Protein sequence: CASSAPSGVGTEAFF.

The J gene is TRBJ1-2, the V gene TRBV6-5; TRBD1 is a possible D gene (5 bases). CDR1 MNHEY and CDR2 SVGAGI come from the germline V gene. Trimming took 5 bases from V and 3 from J, leaving 13 bases between them. CDR3 size: 14 residues. In DNA, the CDR3 is TGTGCCAGCAGTATAGGGGTAGCGGACTATGGCTACACCTTC. Residues: CASSIGVADYGYTF.

V gene TRBV28 combines with J gene TRBJ2-7; 8 bases align to TRBD1. The length of the CDR3 is 16 residues. CDR1 and CDR2 (germline): MDHEN, SYDVKM. V shed 3 bases, J shed 2 bases, and the junction held 9 bases outside the gene matches. In nucleotides, the CDR3 is TGTGCCAGCAGTTTGGGGACAGGCGATACCCCCTACGAGCAGTACTTC. Translating gives CASSLGTGDTPYEQYF.

The chain joins TRBV28 to TRBJ1-2, with no clear D. V was trimmed by 4 bases and J by 2 bases, leaving 14 bases between them. The CDR3 has 15 amino acids. The germline V gene has CDR1 MDHEN and CDR2 SYDVKM. The CDR3 is CASSSAAGGNYGYTF. The CDR3 nucleotides are TGTGCCAGCAGTTCAGCGGCAGGAGGAAACTATGGCTACACCTTC.

V usage is TRBV27 and J usage is TRBJ2-7; 9 bases line up with TRBD1. Germline V CDR1 and CDR2: MNHEY, SMNVEV (reference sequence). Unmatched junction bases numbered 5, after V lost 1 base and J lost 7 bases. This CDR3 has 14 residues. CDR3 region: CASSLFGTGREQYF. The DNA of the CDR3 is TGTGCCAGCAGTTTATTTGGGACAGGGAGGGAGCAGTACTTC.

The chain links TRBV3-1 (or the pseudogene TRBV3-2) to TRBJ1-1; TRBD1 aligns across 8 bases. V trimming: 3 bases; J trimming: 5 bases; junction bases outside the gene matches: 5. The CDR3 runs to 14 residues. CDR1 LGHDT and CDR2 YNNKEL come from the germline V gene (reference sequence). CDR3: CASSHRDRGTEAFF. CDR3 DNA: TGTGCCAGCAGCCACCGAGACAGGGGAACTGAAGCTTTCTTT.

The J gene is TRBJ2-7, the V gene TRBV11-2; D unresolved. Germline V gene lookup returns CDR1 SGHAT and CDR2 FQNNGV. CDR3 length: 15 residues. The V gene lost 1 base and the J gene lost 4 bases, with 14 bases spanning the gap. In DNA form, the CDR3 reads TGTGCCAGCAGCTTAGCCTTCTCCGAGGTTTACGAGCAGTACTTC. Its translation: CASSLAFSEVYEQYF.

This chain uses TRBV5-6 with TRBJ1-6, with 7 bases that match TRBD1. The V gene's germline CDR1 is SGHDT and CDR2 YYEEEE. The V gene end was trimmed by 4 bases and the J gene end by 10 bases; junction bases not matched to a gene: 14. This CDR3 comprises 16 residues. CDR3 residues: CASSAPTGTVNSPLHF. The CDR3 nucleotides read TGTGCCAGCAGCGCGCCAACCGGGACAGTAAACTCACCCCTCCACTTT.

V is TRBV19 and J is TRBJ1-1, with 7 nucleotides matching TRBD1. CDR1 and CDR2 from the germline V gene are LNHDA and SQIVND (reference sequence). The CDR3 spans 16 residues. The V and J ends lost 0 bases and 1 base, in that order; junction bases with no gene match: 5. The CDR3 loop reads CASSIDRQGGNTEAFF. DNA for the CDR3: TGTGCCAGTAGTATAGATCGACAGGGTGGGAACACTGAAGCTTTCTTT. Filled out from reference TRBV19 and TRBJ1-1, the complete variable domain reads DGGITQSPKYLFRKEGQNVTLSCEQNLNHDAMYWYRQDPGQGLRLIYYSQIVNDFQKGDIAEGYSVSREKKESFPLTVTSAQKNPTAFYLCASSIDRQGGNTEAFFGQGTRLTVV.

The chain carries TRBV29-1 and TRBJ2-7, with TRBD1 matching 9 bases. This CDR3 comprises 13 residues. Germline V gene data show CDR1 as SQVTM and CDR2 as ANQGSEA. V lost 3 bases to trimming and J lost 5 bases; unmatched junction nucleotides: 5. The CDR3 sequence is CSVDGTGTDEQYF. Written as DNA, the CDR3 is TGCAGCGTTGACGGGACAGGGACAGACGAGCAGTACTTC.

V and J are TRBV7-3 and TRBJ2-3, with D possibly matching TRBD1 (5 bases). The V end lost 1 base, the J end lost 5 bases, and 22 bases lay between the germline ends. Germline V gives CDR1 SGHTA, CDR2 FQGTGA. CDR3 length: 18 amino acids. The chain's CDR3 is CASSLNGPAGNPGDTQYF. The CDR3 region has the DNA TGTGCCAGCAGCTTAAATGGGCCAGCAGGGAACCCGGGAGATACGCAGTATTTT.

The rearrangement links TRBV19 to TRBJ1-2; a weak D match, TRBD1 (5 bases). This CDR3 spans 15 amino acids. Germline V lookup: CDR1 LNHDA, CDR2 SQIVND (reference sequence). V gave up 6 bases and J gave up 1 base, with 15 bases separating them. In DNA form, the CDR3 reads TGTGCCAGTAGATTCGCGGCAGGACATAACTATGGCTACACCTTC. Translation: CASRFAAGHNYGYTF.

The V call is TRBV6-5, the J call TRBJ1-1, with D unresolved. With 0 bases removed from V and 5 bases from J, the gap between germline ends came to 16 bases. CDR3 length: 16 amino acids. Germline V lookup: CDR1 MNHEY, CDR2 SVGAGI. CDR3 loop: CASSYSGAEFWTEAFF. The CDR3 nucleotides read TGTGCCAGCAGTTACTCCGGAGCCGAGTTCTGGACTGAAGCTTTCTTT.

This chain connects TRBV5-5 to TRBJ2-3, with 10 nucleotides matching TRBD1. Germline CDR1 and CDR2: SGHKS and YYEKEE (reference sequence). This CDR3 region has 16 residues. V gave up 4 bases and J gave up 4 bases; unmatched junction bases: 9. In DNA, the CDR3 is TGTGCCAGCAGCGCGGGACAGGGGTTCGGAGCAGATACGCAGTATTTT. Its translation is CASSAGQGFGADTQYF.

The genes are TRBV12-3 or TRBV12-4 and TRBJ1-1; tentative D call: TRBD1 (6 bases). This CDR3 region has 13 residues. V was pared by 2 bases and J by 8 bases, with 12 bases between. CDR3: CASSLNLDREAFF. The DNA for the CDR3 is TGTGCCAGCAGTTTAAACTTAGACAGGGAAGCTTTCTTT.

The chain links TRBV18 to TRBJ1-1, with D maybe TRBD1 (5 bases). The CDR3 consists of 16 residues. Trimming took off 3 bases at V and 0 bases at J, with 14 bases between the two ends. Looked up from germline, CDR1 is KGHSH and CDR2 is LQKENI. The CDR3 region has the DNA TGTGCCAGCTCACCCCCGACAGACCAAATGAACACTGAAGCTTTCTTT. Its translation: CASSPPTDQMNTEAFF.